Following are 14 T cell receptor beta chains from one sample sequenced in a study of OX40 agonist ivuxolimab in advanced cancers. The assay was immunoSEQ multiplex PCR, and TCRdb's table has in-frame clones only and misses some. The data contain approximately 59,000 clones, approximately 86% of them seen just once; the ten biggest clones take up roughly 0.77%. The specimen comprised CD4+ or CD8+ T cells sorted from blood, sampled in a trial of the OX40 agonist ivuxolimab. These receptors came from an adult with an advanced solid tumor such as melanoma, head and neck, liver or kidney cancer.

The CDR3 reads CASSEPGENTGELFF. CDR3 DNA sequence: TGTGCCAGCAGTGAACCGGGAGAGAACACCGGGGAGCTGTTTTTT. The chain employs TRBV6-1 and TRBJ2-2, with D maybe TRBD2 (6 bases). The CDR3 length is 15 residues. Germline V lookup: CDR1 MNHNS, CDR2 SASEGT. V gave up 2 bases and J gave up 1 base, with 8 bases separating them.

This clone has a handful of counts. The chain combines TRBV29-1 with TRBJ2-3; 9 positions match TRBD1. V shed 1 base and J 0 bases; nucleotides not matched to a gene: 2. This CDR3 is built from 15 residues. Germline CDR1 reads SQVTM; CDR2 reads ANQGSEA. CDR3 loop: CSVEGTGESTDTQYF. The DNA for the CDR3 is TGCAGCGTTGAAGGGACAGGGGAGAGCACAGATACGCAGTATTTT.

V usage is TRBV5-1 and J usage is TRBJ2-1, with TRBD2 identical over 10 bases. This CDR3 region has 16 residues. V gave up 3 bases and J gave up 9 bases; unmatched junction bases: 12. Germline CDR1 is SGHRS and CDR2 is YFSETQ. The CDR3 loop reads CASSSGGTSETSEQFF. The CDR3 DNA reads TGCGCCAGCAGCTCGGGAGGGACTAGCGAGACGAGTGAGCAGTTCTTC.

This chain uses TRBV14 with TRBJ2-6; possibly TRBD1 for D (6 bases). V gave up 0 bases and J gave up 0 bases, with 15 bases separating them. Germline V gene sequence: CDR1 SGHDN, CDR2 FVKESK. The CDR3 extends over 19 amino acids. CDR3 coding DNA: TGTGCCAGCAGCCAAGACCCCGGACAGACCCGCTCTGGGGCCAACGTCCTGACTTTC. It translates to CASSQDPGQTRSGANVLTF.

V usage is TRBV18 and J usage is TRBJ2-7, with D hard to call. From germline, CDR1 is KGHSH and CDR2 LQKENI. The CDR3 is 15 residues long. Trimming took 6 bases from V and 2 from J, leaving 17 bases between them. CDR3 nucleotides: TGTGCCAGCTCTCCGACAATAGGATCAACCTACGAGCAGTACTTC. Encoded protein: CASSPTIGSTYEQYF.

V gene TRBV14 combines with J gene TRBJ2-7; TRBD1 agrees at 10 bases. Losses at the gene ends were 4 bases for V and 6 bases for J; bases not matched to a gene: 9. Germline values: CDR1 SGHDN, CDR2 FVKESK. The CDR3 has 15 residues. CDR3 loop: CASSPRRDRGAEQYF. The CDR3 bases are TGTGCCAGCAGCCCGAGAAGGGACAGGGGCGCCGAGCAGTACTTC. Using reference TRBV14 and TRBJ2-7 for the parts outside the CDR3, the full variable domain is EAGVTQFPSHSVIEKGQTVTLRCDPISGHDNLYWYRRVMGKEIKFLLHFVKESKQDESGMPNNRFLAERTGGTYSTLKVQPAELEDSGVYFCASSPRRDRGAEQYFGPGTRLTVT.

The chain joins TRBV28 to TRBJ1-6; D remains unclear. Germline lookup yields CDR1 MDHEN and CDR2 SYDVKM. CDR3 length: 14 residues. Trimming left V 3 bases short and J 13 bases short, with 16 bases between. CDR3 loop: CASSLERSIGPLHF. The CDR3 region has the DNA TGTGCCAGCAGTTTGGAACGGTCAATCGGTCCCCTCCACTTT. Complete variable domain (other parts from reference TRBV28 and TRBJ1-6): DVKVTQSSRYLVKRTGEKVFLECVQDMDHENMFWYRQDPGLGLRLIYFSYDVKMKEKGDIPEGYSVSREKKERFSLILESASTNQTSMYLCASSLERSIGPLHFGNGTRLTVT.

V usage is TRBV5-6 and J usage is TRBJ2-7; no definite D call. V lost 4 bases, J lost 1 base, and 6 bases lay in between. The length of the CDR3 is 12 residues. Per the germline V gene, CDR1 is SGHDT and CDR2 is YYEEEE. The CDR3: CASSRKSYEQYF. CDR3 in DNA: TGTGCCAGCAGCAGGAAATCCTACGAGCAGTACTTC. Full variable domain (rest looked up from reference TRBV5-6 and TRBJ2-7): DAGVTQSPTHLIKTRGQQVTLRCSPKSGHDTVSWYQQALGQGPQFIFQYYEEEERQRGNFPDRFSGHQFPNYSSELNVNALLLGDSALYLCASSRKSYEQYFGPGTRLTVT.

In regard to this clone: One end of the junction does not line up with germline, which may come from a read error. V usage is TRBV7-2 and J usage is TRBJ2-1; D is possibly TRBD1 or TRBD2 (5 bases each). This CDR3 spans 12 amino acids. In germline, CDR1 is SGHTA, CDR2 FQGNSA. The CDR3 sequence is CASSLFGGASVF. CDR3 nucleotide sequence: TGTGCCAGCAGCTTGTTTGGGGGTGCCTCAGTCTTC.

Points on this clone: This sample includes further DNA sequences coding for the same CDR3. V is TRBV30 and J is TRBJ2-3, with 12 bases matching TRBD1. CDR3 length: 15 residues. Germline CDR1 GTSNPN, CDR2 SVGIG (reference sequence). The CDR3 nucleotides read TGTGCTTCCGGGACAGGGGGCGGTTGGGCAGATACGCAGTATTTT. This codes for CASGTGGGWADTQYF. The complete variable domain, with remaining parts taken from reference TRBV30 and TRBJ2-3, reads SQTIHQWPATLVQPVGSPLSLECTVEGTSNPNLYWYRQAAGRGLQLLFYSVGIGQISSEVPQNLSASRPQDRQFILSSKKLLLSDSGFYLCASGTGGGWADTQYFGPGTRLTVL.

Comments on this clone: Germline is not matched at one junction end, which may reflect a read error. The V call is TRBV19, the J call TRBJ2-7; 9 bases map to TRBD1. The CDR3 is 16 amino acids. Germline values: CDR1 LNHDA, CDR2 SQIVND (reference sequence). DNA for the CDR3: TGTGCCAGTAGTACCCAACCGGGACAGGGATTCTACGGGCAGTACTTC. This translates into CASSTQPGQGFYGQYF.

The chain carries TRBV6-6 and TRBJ2-7, with 9 bases lining up with TRBD1. Germline CDR1 reads MNHNY; CDR2 reads SVGAGI (reference sequence). This CDR3 has 15 amino acids. Trimming cost V 7 bases and J 1 base; bases outside gene matches: 8. The CDR3, as DNA: TGTGCCAGCACCGGTACGACAGGGGGTTCCTACGAGCAGTACTTC. Protein: CASTGTTGGSYEQYF.

The table lists this clone with a few counts. The chain recombines TRBV27 with TRBJ2-1, with TRBD2 matching 14 bases. CDR3 length equals 16 residues. V lost 5 bases, J lost 7 bases, and 7 bases stayed unmatched. CDR1 MNHEY and CDR2 SMNVEV come from the germline V gene (reference sequence). The CDR3 is CASSLGTSGSWNEQFF. The CDR3 nucleotides read TGTGCCAGCAGTCTGGGGACTAGCGGGAGTTGGAATGAGCAGTTCTTC.

This sequence joins TRBV16 and TRBJ2-7; no definite D call. Germline V gene lookup returns CDR1 KGHSY and CDR2 FQNENV. This CDR3 spans 13 amino acids. V gave up 4 bases and J gave up 3 bases, with 10 bases separating them. CDR3 in amino acids: CASSPRFNYEQYF. CDR3 bases: TGTGCCAGCAGCCCGCGTTTTAACTACGAGCAGTACTTC. Combining the CDR3 with reference TRBV16 and TRBJ2-7 gives the whole variable domain GEEVAQTPKHLVRGEGQKAKLYCAPIKGHSYVFWYQQVLKNEFKFLISFQNENVFDETGMPKERFSAKCLPNSPCSLEIQATKLEDSAVYFCASSPRFNYEQYFGPGTRLTVT.